The clone carrying this T cell receptor (beta chain) was detected once. The CDR3 has 14 residues. With 6 bases clipped from V and 2 bases from J, the junction kept 5 bases outside the gene matches. Germline assignment: CDR1 LNHDA and CDR2 SQIVND (reference sequence). Per the original data handling: Quantification of nucleated cells was approximated via reference gene primer amplification. TCRdb keeps only in-frame clones here, not all; method: immunoSEQ multiplex PCR. That table is the source of V, J and clone size, and D and trimming were worked out from the DNA. The sample carries 45,000 to 55,000 clones, 80% to 90% recorded once. The data belong to a study of blood T cell repertoires in COVID-19. Looking at the study overall: Spain, Italy and the United States supplied samples that represented acute and convalescent COVID-19. Nucleic acid was either cDNA or gDNA, and it came from T cells, B-cell-depleted T cells, or PBMCs.

What was sequenced was peripheral blood. This receptor was obtained from a human donor in a cohort sampled during active COVID-19. The chain is built from TRBV19 and TRBJ2-7; 9 positions agree with TRBD1. The CDR3 DNA reads as TGTGCCAGTAGAATAACAGGGGGCCCCTACGAGCAGTACTTC. This translates into CASRITGGPYEQYF.